These 4 T cell receptor beta chains were all obtained from the same sample, sequenced in a study of radiotherapy plus CTLA-4 blockade in lung cancer. Assay used: immunoSEQ multiplex PCR; TCRdb lists only in-frame clones, some missing. The table records about 95,000 clones, around four fifths of them present only once. The input for sequencing was peripheral blood, taken from a patient treated with radiotherapy plus ipilimumab. Source of these receptors: a human donor with non-small cell lung cancer who had stable disease on radiotherapy plus ipilimumab.

The V call is TRBV6-1, the J call TRBJ2-7; D call uncertain. Trimming pared 3 bases from V and 2 bases from J, leaving 14 bases between. Germline CDR1 and CDR2: MNHNS and SASEGT. CDR3 length: 15 residues. The CDR3 reads CASSDPRSSTYEQYF. The CDR3 nucleotides read TGTGCCAGCAGTGACCCCAGGTCATCAACCTACGAGCAGTACTTC.

J is TRBJ1-6 and V is TRBV18; D gene unclear. The V and J ends lost 1 base and 5 bases respectively, with 9 bases between them. The CDR3 length is 15 residues. Germline values: CDR1 KGHSH, CDR2 LQKENI. In DNA form, the CDR3 reads TGTGCCAGCTCACCACTGCCCGGAAATAATTCACCCCTCCACTTT. Its protein product is CASSPLPGNNSPLHF.

The chain uses TRBV13 and TRBJ2-4; D not resolved. Trimming removed 5 bases at V and 0 bases at J, with 8 bases between. The CDR3 totals 14 residues. The V gene's germline CDR1 is PRHDT and CDR2 FYEKMQ (reference sequence). The CDR3 reads CASSLPLAKNIQYF. CDR3 nucleotides: TGTGCCAGCAGCCTCCCCTTAGCCAAAAACATTCAGTACTTC.

The V gene is TRBV27, the J gene TRBJ2-7; 8 bases match TRBD2. CDR3 length equals 13 residues. CDR1 and CDR2 from the germline V gene are MNHEY and SMNVEV (reference sequence). The V segment lost 3 bases and the J segment 6 bases; nucleotides outside the gene matches: 4. Written as DNA, the CDR3 is TGTGCCAGCAGTTTCCGGGAGGGCGGCGAGCAGTACTTC. Amino acid sequence: CASSFREGGEQYF.